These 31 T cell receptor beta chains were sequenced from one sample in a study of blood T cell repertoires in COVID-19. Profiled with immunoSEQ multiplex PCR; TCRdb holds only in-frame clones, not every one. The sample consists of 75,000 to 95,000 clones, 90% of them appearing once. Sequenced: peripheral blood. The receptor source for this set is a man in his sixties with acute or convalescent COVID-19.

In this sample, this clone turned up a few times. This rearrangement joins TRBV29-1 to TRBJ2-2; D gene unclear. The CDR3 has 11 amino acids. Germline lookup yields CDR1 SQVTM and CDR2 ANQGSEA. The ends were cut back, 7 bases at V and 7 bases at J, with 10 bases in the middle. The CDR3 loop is CSGRVDGELFF. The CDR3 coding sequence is TGCAGCGGCCGGGTGGACGGGGAGCTGTTTTTT.

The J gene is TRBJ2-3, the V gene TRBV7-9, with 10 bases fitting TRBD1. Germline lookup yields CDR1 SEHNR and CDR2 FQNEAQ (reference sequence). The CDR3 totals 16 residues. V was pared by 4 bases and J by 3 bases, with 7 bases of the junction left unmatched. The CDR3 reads CASSSGTGARTDTQYF. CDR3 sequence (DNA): TGTGCCAGCAGCTCCGGGACAGGGGCGAGGACAGATACGCAGTATTTT. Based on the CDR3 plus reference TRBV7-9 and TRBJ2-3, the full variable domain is DTGVSQNPRHKITKRGQNVTFRCDPISEHNRLYWYRQTLGQGPEFLTYFQNEAQLEKSRLLSDRFSAERPKGSFSTLEIQRTEQGDSAMYLCASSSGTGARTDTQYFGPGTRLTVL.

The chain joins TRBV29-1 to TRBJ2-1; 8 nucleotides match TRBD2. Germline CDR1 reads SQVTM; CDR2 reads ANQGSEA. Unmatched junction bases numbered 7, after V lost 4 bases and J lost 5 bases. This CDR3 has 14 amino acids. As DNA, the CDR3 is TGCAGCGTTGGAGAGCTAGCGGGCGACAATGAGCAGTTCTTC. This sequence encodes CSVGELAGDNEQFF.

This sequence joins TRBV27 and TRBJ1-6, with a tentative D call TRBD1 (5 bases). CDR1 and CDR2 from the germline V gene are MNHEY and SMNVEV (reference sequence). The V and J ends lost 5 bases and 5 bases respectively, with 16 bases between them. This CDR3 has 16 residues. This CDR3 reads CASSAWGGTDNSPLHF. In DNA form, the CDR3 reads TGTGCCAGCAGTGCCTGGGGAGGGACGGATAATTCACCCCTCCACTTT.

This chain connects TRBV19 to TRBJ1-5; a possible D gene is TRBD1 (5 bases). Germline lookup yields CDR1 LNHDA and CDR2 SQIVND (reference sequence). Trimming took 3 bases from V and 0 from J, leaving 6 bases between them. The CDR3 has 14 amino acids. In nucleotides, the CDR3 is TGTGCCAGTAGTATTCAGGGTAGCAATCAGCCCCAGCATTTT. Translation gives CASSIQGSNQPQHF.

The CDR3: CASSPSGGDTQYF. For the CDR3, the DNA is TGTGCCAGCAGCCCCTCGGGCGGGGATACGCAGTATTTT. The chain links TRBV7-9 to TRBJ2-3; tentatively, D is TRBD2 (5 bases). Looked up from germline, CDR1 is SEHNR and CDR2 is FQNEAQ (reference sequence). V was trimmed by 5 bases and J by 6 bases, leaving 12 bases between them. The CDR3 length is 13 residues.

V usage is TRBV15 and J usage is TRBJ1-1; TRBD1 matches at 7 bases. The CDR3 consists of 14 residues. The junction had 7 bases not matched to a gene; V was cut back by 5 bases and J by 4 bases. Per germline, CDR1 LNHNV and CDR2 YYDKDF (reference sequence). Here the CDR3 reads CATSYLGGSTEAFF. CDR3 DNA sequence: TGTGCCACCAGCTATTTAGGGGGCAGCACTGAAGCTTTCTTT.

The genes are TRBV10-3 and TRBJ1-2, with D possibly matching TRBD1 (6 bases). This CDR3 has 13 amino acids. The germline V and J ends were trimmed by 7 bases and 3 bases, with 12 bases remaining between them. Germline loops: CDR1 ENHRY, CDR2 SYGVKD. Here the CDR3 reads CAITANRDYGYTF. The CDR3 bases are TGTGCCATCACCGCAAACAGGGACTATGGCTACACCTTC.

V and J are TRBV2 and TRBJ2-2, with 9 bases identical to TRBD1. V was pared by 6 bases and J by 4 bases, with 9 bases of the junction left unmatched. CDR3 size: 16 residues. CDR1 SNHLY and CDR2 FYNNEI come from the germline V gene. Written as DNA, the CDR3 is TGTGCCAGCAGGTGGGGGACAGGGTACTCCACCGGGGAGCTGTTTTTT. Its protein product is CASRWGTGYSTGELFF.

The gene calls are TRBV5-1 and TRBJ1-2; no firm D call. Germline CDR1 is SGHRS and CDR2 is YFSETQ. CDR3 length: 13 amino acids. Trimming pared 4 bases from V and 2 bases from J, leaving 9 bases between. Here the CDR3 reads CASSPEANYGYTF. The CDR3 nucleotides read TGCGCCAGCAGCCCGGAGGCCAACTATGGCTACACCTTC.

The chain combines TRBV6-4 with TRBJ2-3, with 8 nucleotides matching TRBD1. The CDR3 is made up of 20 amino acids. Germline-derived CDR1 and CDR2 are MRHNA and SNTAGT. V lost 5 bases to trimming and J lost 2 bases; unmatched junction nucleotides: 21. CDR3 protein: CASSPPGGSTRGYDTDTQYF. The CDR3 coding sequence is TGTGCCAGCAGTCCCCCAGGGGGCTCTACTAGGGGGTACGACACAGATACGCAGTATTTT.

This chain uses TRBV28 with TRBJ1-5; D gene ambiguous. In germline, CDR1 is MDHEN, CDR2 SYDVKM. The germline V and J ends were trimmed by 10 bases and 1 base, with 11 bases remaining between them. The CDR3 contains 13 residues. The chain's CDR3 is CATHDMSNQPQHF. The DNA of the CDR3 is TGTGCCACCCATGACATGAGCAATCAGCCCCAGCATTTT.

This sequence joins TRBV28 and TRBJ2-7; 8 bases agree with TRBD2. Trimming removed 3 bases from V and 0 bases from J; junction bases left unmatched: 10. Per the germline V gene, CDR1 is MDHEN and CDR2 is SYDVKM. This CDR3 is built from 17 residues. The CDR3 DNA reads TGTGCCAGCAGTTTGGGGCTAGCGGGTCACAGCTCCTACGAGCAGTACTTC. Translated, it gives CASSLGLAGHSSYEQYF.

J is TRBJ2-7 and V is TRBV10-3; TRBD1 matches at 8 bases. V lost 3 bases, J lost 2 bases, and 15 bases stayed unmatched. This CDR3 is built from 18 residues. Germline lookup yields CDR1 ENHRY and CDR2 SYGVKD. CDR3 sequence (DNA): TGTGCCATCAGTGACCCCACTCGAGAGACAGGGGATCCCTACGAGCAGTACTTC. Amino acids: CAISDPTRETGDPYEQYF.

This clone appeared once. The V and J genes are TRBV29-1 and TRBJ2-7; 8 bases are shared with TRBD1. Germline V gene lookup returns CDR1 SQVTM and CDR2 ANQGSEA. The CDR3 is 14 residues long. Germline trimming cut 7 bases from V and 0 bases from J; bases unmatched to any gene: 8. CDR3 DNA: TGCAGCGCCCACGGACAGGGAGGCTCCTACGAGCAGTACTTC. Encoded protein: CSAHGQGGSYEQYF.

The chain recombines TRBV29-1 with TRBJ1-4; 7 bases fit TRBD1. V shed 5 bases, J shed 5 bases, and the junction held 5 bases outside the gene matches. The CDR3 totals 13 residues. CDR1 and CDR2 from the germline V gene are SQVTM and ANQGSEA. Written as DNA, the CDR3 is TGCAGCGTTAAAGCGACAGGGAATGAAAAACTGTTTTTT. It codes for CSVKATGNEKLFF.

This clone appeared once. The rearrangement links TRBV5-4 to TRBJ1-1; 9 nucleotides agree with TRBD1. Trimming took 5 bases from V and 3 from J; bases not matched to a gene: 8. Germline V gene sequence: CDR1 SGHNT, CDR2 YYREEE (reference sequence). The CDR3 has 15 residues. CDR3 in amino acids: CASRGSGTGYTEAFF. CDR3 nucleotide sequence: TGTGCCAGCAGGGGGTCCGGGACAGGGTACACTGAAGCTTTCTTT.

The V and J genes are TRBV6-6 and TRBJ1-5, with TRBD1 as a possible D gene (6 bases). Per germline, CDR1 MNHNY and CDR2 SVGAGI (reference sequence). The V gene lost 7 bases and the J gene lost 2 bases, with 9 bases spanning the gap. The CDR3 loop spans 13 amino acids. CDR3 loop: CASTRQGNQPQHF. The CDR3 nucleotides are TGTGCCAGCACCAGACAGGGCAATCAGCCCCAGCATTTT.

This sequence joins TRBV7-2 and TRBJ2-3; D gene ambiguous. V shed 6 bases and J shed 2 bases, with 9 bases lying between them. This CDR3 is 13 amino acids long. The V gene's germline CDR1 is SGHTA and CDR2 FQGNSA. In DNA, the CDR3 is TGTGCCAGCAGTTTTGAGATCACAGATACGCAGTATTTT. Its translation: CASSFEITDTQYF.

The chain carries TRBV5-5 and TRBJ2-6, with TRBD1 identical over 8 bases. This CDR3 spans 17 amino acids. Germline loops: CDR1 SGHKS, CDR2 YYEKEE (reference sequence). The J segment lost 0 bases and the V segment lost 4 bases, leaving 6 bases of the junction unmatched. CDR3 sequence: CASSAGQALSGANVLTF. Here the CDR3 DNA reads TGTGCCAGCAGCGCGGGACAGGCCCTCTCTGGGGCCAACGTCCTGACTTTC.

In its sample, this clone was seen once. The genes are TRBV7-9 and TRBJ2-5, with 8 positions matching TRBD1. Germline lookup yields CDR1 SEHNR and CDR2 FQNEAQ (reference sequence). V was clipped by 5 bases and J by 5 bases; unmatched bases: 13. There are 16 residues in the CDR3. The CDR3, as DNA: TGTGCCAGCAGCCCGCTCTGGACAGGGAGACTGGAGACCCAGTACTTC. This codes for CASSPLWTGRLETQYF.

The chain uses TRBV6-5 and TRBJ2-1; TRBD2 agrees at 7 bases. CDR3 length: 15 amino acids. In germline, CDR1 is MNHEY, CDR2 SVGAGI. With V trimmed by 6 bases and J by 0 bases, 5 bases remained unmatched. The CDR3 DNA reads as TGTGCCAGCAGGCAGGGACTAAGCTCCTACAATGAGCAGTTCTTC. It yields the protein CASRQGLSSYNEQFF.

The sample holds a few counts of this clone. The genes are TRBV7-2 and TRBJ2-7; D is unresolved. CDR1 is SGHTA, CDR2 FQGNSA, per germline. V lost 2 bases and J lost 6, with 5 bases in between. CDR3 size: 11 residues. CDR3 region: CASSLYSEQYF. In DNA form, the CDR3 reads TGTGCCAGCAGCTTATACAGCGAGCAGTACTTC.

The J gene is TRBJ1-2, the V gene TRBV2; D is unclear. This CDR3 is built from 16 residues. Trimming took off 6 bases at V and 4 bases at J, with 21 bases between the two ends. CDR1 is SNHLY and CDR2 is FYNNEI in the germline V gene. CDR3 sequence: CASSERGPRLIYGYTF. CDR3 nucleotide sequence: TGTGCCAGCAGCGAAAGAGGGCCAAGACTCATCTATGGCTACACCTTC.

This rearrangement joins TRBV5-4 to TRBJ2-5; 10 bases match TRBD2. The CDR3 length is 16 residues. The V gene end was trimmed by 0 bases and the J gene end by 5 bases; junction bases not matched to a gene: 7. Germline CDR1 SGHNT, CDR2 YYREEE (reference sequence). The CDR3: CASSLASSGSRETQYF. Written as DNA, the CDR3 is TGTGCCAGCAGCTTGGCGTCTAGCGGGAGTCGGGAGACCCAGTACTTC.

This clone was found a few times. The CDR3 loop is CASMSIYEQYF. CDR3 in DNA: TGTGCCAGCATGAGTATCTACGAGCAGTACTTC. The J gene is TRBJ2-7, the V gene TRBV2; D ambiguous. V lost 7 bases and J lost 3, with 7 bases in between. This CDR3 region has 11 residues. Germline assignment: CDR1 SNHLY and CDR2 FYNNEI. Drawing the rest from reference TRBV2 and TRBJ2-7, the complete variable domain is EPEVTQTPSHQVTQMGQEVILRCVPISNHLYFYWYRQILGQKVEFLVSFYNNEISEKSEIFDDQFSVERPDGSNFTLKIRSTKLEDSAMYFCASMSIYEQYFGPGTRLTVT.

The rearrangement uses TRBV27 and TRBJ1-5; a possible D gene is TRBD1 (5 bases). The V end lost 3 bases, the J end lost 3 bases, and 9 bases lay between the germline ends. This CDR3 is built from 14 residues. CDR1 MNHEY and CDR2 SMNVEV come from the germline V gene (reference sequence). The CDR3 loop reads CASSFGGNNQPQHF. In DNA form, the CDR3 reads TGTGCCAGCAGTTTCGGGGGGAACAATCAGCCCCAGCATTTT.

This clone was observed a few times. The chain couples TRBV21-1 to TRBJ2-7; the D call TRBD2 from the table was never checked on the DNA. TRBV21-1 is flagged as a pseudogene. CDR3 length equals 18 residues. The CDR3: CASSKVGSGKPPPYEQYF. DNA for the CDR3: TGTGCCAGCAGCAAAGTGGGTAGCGGGAAACCCCCGCCCTACGAGCAGTACTTC.

CDR3 DNA: TGTGCCAGCAGTATCGACAGGGACTCCTACAATGAGCAGTTCTTC. Its protein is CASSIDRDSYNEQFF. The chain couples TRBV2 to TRBJ2-1, with 7 bases that match TRBD1. V shed 5 bases, J shed 0 bases, and the junction held 4 bases outside the gene matches. CDR1 is SNHLY, CDR2 FYNNEI, per germline. CDR3 length: 15 amino acids.

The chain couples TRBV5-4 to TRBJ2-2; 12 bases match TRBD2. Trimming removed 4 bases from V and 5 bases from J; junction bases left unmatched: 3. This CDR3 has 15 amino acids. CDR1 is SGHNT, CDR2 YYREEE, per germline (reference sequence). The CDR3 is CASSPGTSGTGELFF. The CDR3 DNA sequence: TGTGCCAGCAGCCCGGGGACTAGCGGGACCGGGGAGCTGTTTTTT.

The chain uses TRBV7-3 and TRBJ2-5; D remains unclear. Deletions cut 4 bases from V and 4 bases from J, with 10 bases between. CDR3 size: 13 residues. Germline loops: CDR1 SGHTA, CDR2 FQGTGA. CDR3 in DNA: TGTGCCAGCAGCTCCGACCGGAGAGAGACCCAGTACTTC. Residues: CASSSDRRETQYF.